This T cell receptor beta chain came from a study of blood T cell repertoires in COVID-19. Study as a whole: Collection of acute and convalescent COVID-19 samples took place in the United States, Italy and Spain. T cells, B-cell-depleted T cells, or PBMCs supplied cDNA or gDNA.

The CDR3 is made up of 19 amino acids. V lost 5 bases and J lost 0, with 23 bases in between. The V gene's germline CDR1 is MNHGY and CDR2 SAAAGT. The repertoire was sequenced with immunoSEQ multiplex PCR; TCRdb's copy has only in-frame clones and lacks some. The table shows 150,000 or so clones, with around 82% occurring only once. This rearrangement joins TRBV6-8 to TRBJ1-5, with D possibly matching TRBD1 (5 bases). This receptor was taken from a man in his sixties who had recovered from COVID-19. Sequencing input: peripheral blood. This chain's CDR3 is CASSPYRDCGTDSNQPQHF. The CDR3 nucleotides are TGTGCCAGCAGTCCCTACCGGGACTGTGGAACAGATAGCAATCAGCCCCAGCATTTT.